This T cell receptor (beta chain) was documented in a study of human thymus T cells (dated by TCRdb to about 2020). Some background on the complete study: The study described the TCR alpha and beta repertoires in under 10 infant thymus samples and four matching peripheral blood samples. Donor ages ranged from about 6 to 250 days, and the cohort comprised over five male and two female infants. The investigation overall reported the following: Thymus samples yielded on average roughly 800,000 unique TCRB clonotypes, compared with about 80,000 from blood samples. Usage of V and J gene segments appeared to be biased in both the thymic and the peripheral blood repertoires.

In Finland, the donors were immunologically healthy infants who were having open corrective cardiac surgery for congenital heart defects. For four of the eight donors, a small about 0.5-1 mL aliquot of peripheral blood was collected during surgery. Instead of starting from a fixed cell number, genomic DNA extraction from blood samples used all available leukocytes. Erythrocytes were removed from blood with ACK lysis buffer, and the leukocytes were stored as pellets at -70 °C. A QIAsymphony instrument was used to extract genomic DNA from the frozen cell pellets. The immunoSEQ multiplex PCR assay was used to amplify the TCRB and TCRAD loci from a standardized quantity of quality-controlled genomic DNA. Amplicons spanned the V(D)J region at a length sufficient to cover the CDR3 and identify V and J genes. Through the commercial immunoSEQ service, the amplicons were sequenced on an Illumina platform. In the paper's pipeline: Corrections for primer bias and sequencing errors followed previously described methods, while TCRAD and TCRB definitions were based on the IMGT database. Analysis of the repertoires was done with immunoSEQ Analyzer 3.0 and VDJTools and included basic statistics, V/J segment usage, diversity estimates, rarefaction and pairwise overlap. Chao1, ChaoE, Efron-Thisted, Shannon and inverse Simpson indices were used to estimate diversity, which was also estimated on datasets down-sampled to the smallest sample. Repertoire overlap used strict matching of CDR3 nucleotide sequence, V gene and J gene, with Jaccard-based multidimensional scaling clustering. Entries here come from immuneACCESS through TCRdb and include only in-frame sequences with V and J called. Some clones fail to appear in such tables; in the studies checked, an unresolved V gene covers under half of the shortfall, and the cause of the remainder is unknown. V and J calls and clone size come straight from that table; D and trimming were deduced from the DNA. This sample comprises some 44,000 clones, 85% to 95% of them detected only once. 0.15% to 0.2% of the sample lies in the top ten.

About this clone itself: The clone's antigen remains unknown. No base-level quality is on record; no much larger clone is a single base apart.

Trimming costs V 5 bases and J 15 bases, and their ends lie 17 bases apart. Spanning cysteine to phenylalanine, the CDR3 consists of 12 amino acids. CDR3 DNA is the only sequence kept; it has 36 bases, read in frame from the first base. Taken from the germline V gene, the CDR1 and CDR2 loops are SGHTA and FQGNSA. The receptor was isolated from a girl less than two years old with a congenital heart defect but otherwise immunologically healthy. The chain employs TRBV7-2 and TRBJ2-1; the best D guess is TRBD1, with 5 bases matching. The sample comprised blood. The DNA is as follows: TGTGCCAGCAGCCCCCCAGGGTGGAAGGGGTTCTTC. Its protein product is CASSPPGWKGFF.